One and the same sample provided the 16 T cell receptor beta chains below, sequenced in a study of cytomegalovirus exposure and HLA in healthy donors. Primers: 60 Vbeta forward and 13 Jbeta reverse. Using immunoSEQ multiplex PCR, the repertoire was profiled, and TCRdb retains in-frame clones only, with some absent. Among more than 100,000 clones listed, just under 80% were seen once. Specimen: PBMCs. Receptors were obtained from a male donor in good health and CMV-seronegative.

V usage is TRBV7-3 and J usage is TRBJ1-1, with D possibly being TRBD1 (6 bases). Germline CDR1 reads SGHTA; CDR2 reads FQGTGA. The CDR3 has 13 residues. V was cut by 3 bases and J by 11 bases, with 16 bases left in between. The CDR3 here is CASSFGGAHGAFF. The CDR3 nucleotides read TGTGCCAGCAGCTTTGGGGGGGCCCATGGGGCTTTCTTT.

J is TRBJ2-7 and V is TRBV5-1; 8 bases agree with TRBD1. V shed 0 bases, J shed 1 base, and the junction held 9 bases outside the gene matches. This CDR3 has 17 residues. CDR1 is SGHRS and CDR2 is YFSETQ in the germline V gene. The DNA of the CDR3 is TGCGCCAGCAGCTTGGAGCAGGGGGCCTATTCGTCCTACGAGCAGTACTTC. Translated: CASSLEQGAYSSYEQYF. Full variable domain (outside the CDR3, taken from reference TRBV5-1 and TRBJ2-7): KAGVTQTPRYLIKTRGQQVTLSCSPISGHRSVSWYQQTPGQGLQFLFEYFSETQRNKGNFPGRFSGRQFSNSRSEMNVSTLELGDSALYLCASSLEQGAYSSYEQYFGPGTRLTVT.

The V and J genes are TRBV6-1 and TRBJ2-7; perhaps TRBD2 as D (6 bases). Between the trimmed V and J ends, which lost 7 bases and 1 base, there was a span of 14 bases. CDR3 length equals 14 residues. Per germline, CDR1 MNHNS and CDR2 SASEGT. For the CDR3, the DNA is TGTGCCAGCACGGGTAGCGGAGCTTCCTACGAGCAGTACTTC. Protein sequence: CASTGSGASYEQYF.

This chain links TRBV11-2 with TRBJ2-3, with 8 bases matching TRBD1. Germline V gene sequence: CDR1 SGHAT, CDR2 FQNNGV. The CDR3 is 13 amino acids. The trim removed 3 bases at V and 6 bases at J, leaving 2 bases unmatched. DNA for the CDR3: TGTGCCAGCAGCTTCAGGGGGCGTGATACGCAGTATTTT. Amino acids: CASSFRGRDTQYF.

The chain is built from TRBV7-2 and TRBJ1-2; D gene uncertain. The V end lost 5 bases, the J end lost 4 bases, and 8 bases lay between the germline ends. This CDR3 region has 12 residues. Germline V gene lookup returns CDR1 SGHTA and CDR2 FQGNSA. CDR3 residues: CASSPGVYGYTF. CDR3 bases: TGTGCCAGCAGCCCCGGGGTCTATGGCTACACCTTC.

This rearrangement joins TRBV7-2 to TRBJ1-5; the D gene is possibly TRBD1 (6 bases). Germline lookup yields CDR1 SGHTA and CDR2 FQGNSA. CDR3 length: 15 residues. V was shortened by 5 bases and J by 3 bases, with 14 bases between the two germline ends. The CDR3 is CASSRHRDTNQPQHF. The CDR3 DNA follows: TGTGCCAGCAGCCGGCACAGGGATACCAATCAGCCCCAGCATTTT.

This clone was seen just once. The chain uses TRBV18 and TRBJ2-4; D possibly corresponds to TRBD2 (6 bases). This CDR3 region has 14 residues. Germline-derived CDR1 and CDR2 are KGHSH and LQKENI. The germline V and J ends were trimmed by 4 bases and 10 bases, with 17 bases remaining between them. The CDR3 nucleotides read TGTGCCAGCTCACTAGCGGTCGGGACGATAATTCAGTACTTC. Translation gives CASSLAVGTIIQYF. The full variable domain, its missing parts supplied by reference TRBV18 and TRBJ2-4, is NAGVMQNPRHLVRRRGQEARLRCSPMKGHSHVYWYRQLPEEGLKFMVYLQKENIIDESGMPKERFSAEFPKEGPSILRIQQVVRGDSAAYFCASSLAVGTIIQYFGAGTRLSVL.

This chain joins TRBV30 and TRBJ2-3; no definite D call. The V gene's germline CDR1 is GTSNPN and CDR2 SVGIG (reference sequence). The CDR3 extends over 12 amino acids. Trimming took 2 bases from V and 6 from J, leaving 9 bases between them. CDR3 protein: CAWSPLEDTQYF. CDR3 coding DNA: TGTGCCTGGAGTCCCTTGGAGGATACGCAGTATTTT. Drawing the rest from reference TRBV30 and TRBJ2-3, the complete variable domain is SQTIHQWPATLVQPVGSPLSLECTVEGTSNPNLYWYRQAAGRGLQLLFYSVGIGQISSEVPQNLSASRPQDRQFILSSKKLLLSDSGFYLCAWSPLEDTQYFGPGTRLTVL.

V gene TRBV4-3 combines with J gene TRBJ1-6, with TRBD1 as a possible D gene (5 bases). The CDR3 is made up of 17 amino acids. Per germline, CDR1 LGHNA and CDR2 YSLEER. Between the trimmed V and J ends, which lost 0 bases and 3 bases, there was a span of 12 bases. The CDR3 protein is CASSQEWGRLYNSPLHF. CDR3 sequence (DNA): TGCGCCAGCAGCCAAGAATGGGGCAGACTCTATAATTCACCCCTCCACTTT.

The gene calls are TRBV5-8 and TRBJ1-1; D call uncertain. Trimming shortened V by 0 bases and J by 3 bases, and 6 bases separated the two germline ends. This CDR3 has 13 residues. Germline V CDR1 and CDR2: SGHTS, YDEGEE. CDR3 protein: CASSLGRYTEAFF. CDR3 DNA sequence: TGTGCCAGCAGCTTGGGGCGGTACACTGAAGCTTTCTTT.

Concerning this clone: Other DNA sequences within the sample encode an identical CDR3. This chain connects TRBV30 to TRBJ2-5; maybe TRBD1 (5 bases). V lost 0 bases to trimming and J lost 3 bases, with 5 bases between them. This CDR3 spans 12 amino acids. Germline V gene lookup returns CDR1 GTSNPN and CDR2 SVGIG (reference sequence). CDR3 residues: CAWSVGEETQYF. The CDR3 DNA is TGTGCCTGGAGTGTAGGGGAAGAGACCCAGTACTTC.

V and J are TRBV19 and TRBJ1-5; D is unclear. V was cut by 5 bases and J by 6 bases, with 20 bases left in between. CDR1 and CDR2 (germline): LNHDA, SQIVND (reference sequence). The CDR3 loop spans 16 amino acids. This CDR3 is CASSYRAPGGGQPQHF. The CDR3, as DNA: TGTGCCAGTAGTTACCGGGCCCCCGGAGGCGGTCAGCCCCAGCATTTT.

This chain's CDR3 is CAWMEESSYNSPLHF. The CDR3 DNA is TGTGCCTGGATGGAGGAAAGCTCGTATAATTCACCCCTCCACTTT. The chain couples TRBV30 to TRBJ1-6; D uncertain. Germline lookup yields CDR1 GTSNPN and CDR2 SVGIG (reference sequence). The CDR3 extends over 15 amino acids. V was trimmed by 4 bases and J by 4 bases, leaving 14 bases between them.

This chain connects TRBV7-6 to TRBJ2-2, with no clear D. Trimming removed 2 bases at V and 6 bases at J, with 16 bases between. CDR1 and CDR2 (germline): SGHVS, FNYEAQ. The CDR3 is 16 amino acids. CDR3 residues: CASSLRNLGLPGELFF. As DNA, the CDR3 is TGTGCCAGCAGCTTAAGAAATCTGGGCCTCCCCGGGGAGCTGTTTTTT.

CDR3 in amino acids: CASSSTGRGSNTEAFF. The CDR3 bases are TGCGCCAGCAGCTCAACAGGGCGGGGGAGTAACACTGAAGCTTTCTTT. The chain has TRBV5-1 and TRBJ1-1; TRBD1 might be the D (6 bases). Trimming removed 3 bases at V and 2 bases at J, with 17 bases between. CDR3 length: 16 amino acids. CDR1 and CDR2 (germline): SGHRS, YFSETQ.

The CDR3 region is CASSLDIGRGYEQYF. The CDR3 DNA sequence: TGTGCCAGCAGCTTGGATATCGGCAGGGGCTACGAGCAGTACTTC. The chain combines TRBV5-5 with TRBJ2-7, with D possibly matching TRBD1 (6 bases). The CDR3 sequence is 15 residues long. V lost 0 bases and J lost 3, with 13 bases in between. CDR1 and CDR2 (germline): SGHKS, YYEKEE (reference sequence).